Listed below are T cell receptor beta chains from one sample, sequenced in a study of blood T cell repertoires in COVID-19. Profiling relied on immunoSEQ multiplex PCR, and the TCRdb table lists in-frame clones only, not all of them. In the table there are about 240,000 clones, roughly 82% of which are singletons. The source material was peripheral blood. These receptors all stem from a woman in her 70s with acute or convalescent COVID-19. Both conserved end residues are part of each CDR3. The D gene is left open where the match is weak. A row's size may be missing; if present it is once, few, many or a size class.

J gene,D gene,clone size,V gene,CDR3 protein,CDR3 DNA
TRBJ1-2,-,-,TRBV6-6,CASILTDRWGDYGYTF,TGTGCCAGCATCCTCACGGATAGGTGGGGGGACTATGGCTACACCTTC
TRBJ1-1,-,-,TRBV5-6,CASSRGGSPSGAFF,TGTGCCAGCAGCCGAGGAGGATCTCCCAGTGGAGCTTTCTTT
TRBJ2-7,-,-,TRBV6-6,CASAGAGLYEQYF,TGTGCCTCTGCTGGCGCAGGGCTATACGAGCAGTACTTC
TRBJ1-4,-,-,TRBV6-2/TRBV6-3,CASSYSARAFNEKLFF,TGTGCCAGCAGTTACTCAGCCAGGGCGTTTAATGAAAAACTGTTTTTT
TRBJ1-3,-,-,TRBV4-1,CASSQGRSRSGNTIYF,TGCGCCAGCAGCCAAGGCCGGTCCCGCTCTGGAAACACCATATATTTT
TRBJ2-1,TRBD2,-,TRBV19,CASSPPGLASLNEQFF,TGTGCCAGTAGTCCTCCGGGACTAGCCTCTTTGAATGAGCAGTTCTTC
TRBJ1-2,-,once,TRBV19,CASSAVNSLYGYTF,TGTGCCAGTAGTGCCGTTAACTCGCTCTATGGCTACACCTTC
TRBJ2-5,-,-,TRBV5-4,CASSLGGDLKETQYF,TGTGCCAGCAGCTTGGGGGGGGATCTTAAAGAGACCCAGTACTTC
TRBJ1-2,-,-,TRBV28,CASSLTPRGGYGYTF,TGTGCCAGCAGTTTGACGCCTAGGGGGGGCTATGGCTACACCTTC
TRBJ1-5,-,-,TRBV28,CASSLGGTPNQPQHF,TGTGCCAGCAGTTTAGGTGGGACACCGAATCAGCCCCAGCATTTT
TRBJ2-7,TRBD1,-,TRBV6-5,CASRHRGSSYEQYF,TGTGCCAGCAGACACAGGGGATCGAGCTACGAGCAGTACTTC
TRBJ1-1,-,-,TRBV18,CASSPNLLTASNTEAFF,TGTGCCAGCTCACCCAACCTATTGACAGCATCGAACACTGAAGCTTTCTTT
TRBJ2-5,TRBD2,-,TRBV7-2,CASSPGRGAGETQYF,TGTGCCAGCAGCCCGGGGAGGGGCGCGGGGGAGACCCAGTACTTC
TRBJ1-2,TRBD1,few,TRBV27,CASSSGQGYGYTF,TGTGCCAGCAGTTCCGGACAGGGGTATGGCTACACCTTC
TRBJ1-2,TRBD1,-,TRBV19,CASSYGTGLFEYGYTF,TGTGCCAGTAGTTACGGGACAGGGTTATTCGAGTATGGCTACACCTTC
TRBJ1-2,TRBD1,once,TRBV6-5,CASSRDRGGYGYTF,TGTGCCAGCAGCCGGGACAGGGGCGGCTATGGCTACACCTTC
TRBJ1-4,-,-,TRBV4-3,CASSHPGGTVTNEKLFF,TGCGCCAGCAGCCATCCCGGGGGGACGGTAACTAATGAAAAACTGTTTTTT
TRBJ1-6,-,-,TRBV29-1,CSVQGANSPLHF,TGCAGCGTTCAGGGTGCGAATTCACCCCTCCACTTT
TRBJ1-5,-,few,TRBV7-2,CASSLGRTDNQPQHF,TGTGCCAGCAGCTTAGGAAGGACAGACAATCAGCCCCAGCATTTT
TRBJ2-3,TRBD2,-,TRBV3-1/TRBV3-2,CASSLSGGAADTQYF,TGTGCCAGCAGCCTTAGCGGGGGGGCCGCAGATACGCAGTATTTT
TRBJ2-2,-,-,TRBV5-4,CASRPGLNTGELFF,TGTGCCAGCAGACCGGGACTGAACACCGGGGAGCTGTTTTTT
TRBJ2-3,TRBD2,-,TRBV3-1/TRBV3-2,CASSLRGGTDTQYF,TGTGCCAGCAGCCTTCGGGGGGGCACAGATACGCAGTATTTT
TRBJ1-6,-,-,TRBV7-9,CATLGGFNSPLHF,TGTGCCACGCTAGGGGGATTTAATTCACCCCTCCACTTT
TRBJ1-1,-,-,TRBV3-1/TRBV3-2,CASSPLGNTEAFF,TGTGCCAGCAGCCCCCTAGGCAACACTGAAGCTTTCTTT
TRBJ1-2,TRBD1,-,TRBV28,CASSFQGGRGYTF,TGTGCCAGCAGTTTCCAGGGGGGAAGGGGCTACACCTTC
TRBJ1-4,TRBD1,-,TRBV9,CASSVDGQGYEKLFF,TGTGCCAGCAGCGTAGATGGACAGGGATATGAAAAACTGTTTTTT
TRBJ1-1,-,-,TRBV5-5,CASSWGQNTEAFF,TGTGCCAGCAGCTGGGGACAGAACACTGAAGCTTTCTTT